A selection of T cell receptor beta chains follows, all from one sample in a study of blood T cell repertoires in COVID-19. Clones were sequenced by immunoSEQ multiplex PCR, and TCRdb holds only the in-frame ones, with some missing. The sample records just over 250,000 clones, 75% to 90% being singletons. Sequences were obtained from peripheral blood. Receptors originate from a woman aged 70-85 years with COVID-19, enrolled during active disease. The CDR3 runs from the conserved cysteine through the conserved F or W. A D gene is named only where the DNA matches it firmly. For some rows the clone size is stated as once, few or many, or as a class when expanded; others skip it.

TGTGCCATCAGTGAAAGCGGGGGAGAATACAATGAGCAGTTCTTC	CAISESGGEYNEQFF	-	TRBV10-3	TRBD2	TRBJ2-1
TGTGCCAGCAGCTTTGGGGGGAGGAATCAGCCCCAGCATTTT	CASSFGGRNQPQHF	-	TRBV5-4	-	TRBJ1-5
TGTGCCAGCAGCCAGGGACTAGCGGGAGTCTCGCACGAGCAGTACTTC	CASSQGLAGVSHEQYF	-	TRBV3-1/TRBV3-2	TRBD2	TRBJ2-7
TGTGCCAGCAGGTATGCAGGCTACAATGAGCAGTTCTTC	CASRYAGYNEQFF	-	TRBV2	-	TRBJ2-1
TGTGCCAGCAGGAAACAGGGGGCTAATGAAAAACTGTTTTTT	CASRKQGANEKLFF	-	TRBV27	TRBD1	TRBJ1-4
TGTGCCACCGAAGACAGGGGGCTGTACACTGAAGCTTTCTTT	CATEDRGLYTEAFF	-	TRBV5-4	TRBD1	TRBJ1-1
TGCAGCGTTGAAGGTCAAGGAGGGTGGAGGGAGACCCAGTACTTC	CSVEGQGGWRETQYF	-	TRBV29-1	-	TRBJ2-5
TGTGCCAGCAGCACATTAAGAGGGGGCATCGATACGCAGTATTTT	CASSTLRGGIDTQYF	-	TRBV6-5	TRBD1	TRBJ2-3
TGTGCCAGCAGTGAGCAGACAGGAGGTGGCTATGGCTACACCTTC	CASSEQTGGGYGYTF	-	TRBV6-1	-	TRBJ1-2
TGTGCCAGTGTCCCGGGACAGGGGGCCGGTGGCTACACCTTC	CASVPGQGAGGYTF	-	TRBV2	TRBD1	TRBJ1-2
TGTGCCAGTAGTACCGGGACAAGCTATGGCTACACCTTC	CASSTGTSYGYTF	-	TRBV19	-	TRBJ1-2
TGTGCCAGCAGCCAAGATCCGGGAGTAGGAGAGACCCAGTACTTC	CASSQDPGVGETQYF	-	TRBV4-2	-	TRBJ2-5
TGTGCCAGCAGCCCGGGGAGCGCCACAGATACGCAGTATTTT	CASSPGSATDTQYF	-	TRBV3-1/TRBV3-2	-	TRBJ2-3
TGTGCCAGCCGAAACAGGGACGCGAATGAAAAACTGTTTTTT	CASRNRDANEKLFF	-	TRBV5-4	-	TRBJ1-4
TGTGCCAGCAGTGAAGCGGGGATCTTCACGGGGTTAGGGAGTAATTCACCCCTCCACTTT	CASSEAGIFTGLGSNSPLHF	-	TRBV2	-	TRBJ1-6
TGTGCCAGCAGCTGGGAGGGGTGGAACACCGGGGAGCTGTTTTTT	CASSWEGWNTGELFF	-	TRBV5-4	TRBD2	TRBJ2-2
TGTGCCAGTAGTACCCTGTCGGGACAAAGCTCCTACGAGCAGTACTTC	CASSTLSGQSSYEQYF	-	TRBV19	-	TRBJ2-7
TGTGCCAGCAGTACCCAGGGAGGGTACATTCAGTACTTC	CASSTQGGYIQYF	-	TRBV6-6	TRBD2	TRBJ2-4
TGTGCCAGCAGCTTATGGGCAGGCAGAAACACCGGGGAGCTGTTTTTT	CASSLWAGRNTGELFF	-	TRBV7-2	-	TRBJ2-2
TGTGCCAGCAGTCCATACCGGGACTACAATGAGCAGTTCTTC	CASSPYRDYNEQFF	-	TRBV6-5	-	TRBJ2-1
TGTGCCACCCAGGGAGGGACGACGGGGGGCTACACCTTC	CATQGGTTGGYTF	-	TRBV10-3	-	TRBJ1-2
TGCGCCAGCTTGTCCGGACTAGCGGACACCGGGGAGCTGTTTTTT	CASLSGLADTGELFF	-	TRBV5-1	TRBD2	TRBJ2-2
TGTGCCAGCAATGGAGGGGGGGATGGCTACACCTTC	CASNGGGDGYTF	-	TRBV28	-	TRBJ1-2
TGTGCCAGCAGCCTTTCTTGGACAGGGGGCAACACTGAAGCTTTCTTT	CASSLSWTGGNTEAFF	-	TRBV28	TRBD1	TRBJ1-1
TGCGCCAGCAGCTTGTTTCCGGGTAGTTACGAGCAGTACTTC	CASSLFPGSYEQYF	-	TRBV5-1	-	TRBJ2-7
TGTGCCAGCTCACCCGAGGTTGACCACGAGCAGTACTTC	CASSPEVDHEQYF	-	TRBV18	-	TRBJ2-7
TGTGCCAGCAGCCCCGGGACTCCGACCGTTAGCACAGATACGCAGTATTTT	CASSPGTPTVSTDTQYF	-	TRBV3-1/TRBV3-2	-	TRBJ2-3
TGTGCCACCAGCAGAGACGGTCGCCCCGAGGCCGAAAAACTGTTTTTT	CATSRDGRPEAEKLFF	-	TRBV15	-	TRBJ1-4
TGCGCCAGCAGACAATTGGGGGGGCTGGACGAGCAGTACTTC	CASRQLGGLDEQYF	-	TRBV5-1	-	TRBJ2-7
TGTGCCAGCAGCGTCGGGATCCGCACAGATACGCAGTATTTT	CASSVGIRTDTQYF	-	TRBV7-6	-	TRBJ2-3
TGTGCCAGCACCCGGGGGGGACAGGGTAGCTACGAGCAGTACTTC	CASTRGGQGSYEQYF	-	TRBV6-5	-	TRBJ2-7
TGTGCCAGCAGTGAAAGGGGTAGGAACACCATATATTTT	CASSERGRNTIYF	-	TRBV6-1	-	TRBJ1-3
TGTGCCAGCAGCGCCTCGGGGGGCCTAGGATCACCCCTCCACTTT	CASSASGGLGSPLHF	-	TRBV7-3	-	TRBJ1-6
TGTGCCAGCAGCTCTGGGGGGACCAACAATGAGCAGTTCTTC	CASSSGGTNNEQFF	-	TRBV5-4	-	TRBJ2-1
TGTGCCAGCAGCTTACCAGAATCCCAGCGGGGTGGCTACGAGCAGTACTTC	CASSLPESQRGGYEQYF	-	TRBV7-9	TRBD2	TRBJ2-7
TGTGCCAGCAGGGCCGGGACACTCTGGGACTATGGCTACACCTTC	CASRAGTLWDYGYTF	-	TRBV6-5	-	TRBJ1-2
TGTGCCAGCAGACGGACCGGGACAGGGGGCTATGGCTACACCTTC	CASRRTGTGGYGYTF	-	TRBV28	TRBD1	TRBJ1-2
TGCGCCAGCAGCCCCGGAAGGGCGGACGGGGGATTGTATGGCTACACCTTC	CASSPGRADGGLYGYTF	-	TRBV4-3	-	TRBJ1-2
TGTGCCAGCAGCTTGAACAGGGTCTCCGGGGAGCTGTTTTTT	CASSLNRVSGELFF	-	TRBV5-4	-	TRBJ2-2
TGCAGCGTTGGACTCGGGTCATCCTACGAGCAGTACTTC	CSVGLGSSYEQYF	-	TRBV29-1	-	TRBJ2-7
TGTGCCAGTTATAGTCTAGCCGGCTACAATGAGCAGTTCTTC	CASYSLAGYNEQFF	-	TRBV2	-	TRBJ2-1
TGTGCCAGCAGTTCAGCAAAGGGACAGGGATTCGATGGCTACACCTTC	CASSSAKGQGFDGYTF	-	TRBV6-5	TRBD1	TRBJ1-2
TGTGCCAGCACCCGGGACAGTCAAGAGACCCAGTACTTC	CASTRDSQETQYF	-	TRBV12-3/TRBV12-4	TRBD1	TRBJ2-5
TGTGCCAGCAGCTTAGTCAGGGCTAGCGGGAGCGAGCAGTACTTC	CASSLVRASGSEQYF	-	TRBV7-8	TRBD2	TRBJ2-7
TGTGCCAGTAGTATACAGGGGGCCTCGGACACCGGGGAGCTGTTTTTT	CASSIQGASDTGELFF	once	TRBV19	TRBD1	TRBJ2-2
TGTGCCAGTAGCCCTCGACGGGGTAGCTACAATGAGCAGTTCTTC	CASSPRRGSYNEQFF	-	TRBV19	-	TRBJ2-1
TGTGCCAGCAGCTTACTCTCAGGGATGGCGGGAAACACCATATATTTT	CASSLLSGMAGNTIYF	-	TRBV7-2	-	TRBJ1-3
TGTGCCAGCAGTTTACCCTCCCTAGCGGGGTACAATGAGCAGTTCTTC	CASSLPSLAGYNEQFF	-	TRBV27	TRBD2	TRBJ2-1
TGCAGCGGGGGAAGGTCGGGTGAAAAACTGTTTTTT	CSGGRSGEKLFF	few	TRBV29-1	-	TRBJ1-4
TGTGCCACCAGCAGAGGTCAACCGGGCTCCTACGAGCAGTACTTC	CATSRGQPGSYEQYF	-	TRBV15	-	TRBJ2-7
TGTGCCAGCAGCGGAAGGACTAGCGGGGAGGATGAGCAGTTCTTC	CASSGRTSGEDEQFF	-	TRBV9	TRBD2	TRBJ2-1